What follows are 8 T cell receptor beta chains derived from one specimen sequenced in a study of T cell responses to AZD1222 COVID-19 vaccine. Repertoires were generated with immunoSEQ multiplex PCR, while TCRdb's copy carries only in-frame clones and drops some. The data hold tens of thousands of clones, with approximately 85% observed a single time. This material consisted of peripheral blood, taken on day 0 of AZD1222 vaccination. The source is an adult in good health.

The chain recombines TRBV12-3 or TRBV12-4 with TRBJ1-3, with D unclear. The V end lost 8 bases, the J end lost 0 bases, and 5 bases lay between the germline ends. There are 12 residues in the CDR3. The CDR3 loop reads CASVHSGNTIYF. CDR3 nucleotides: TGTGCCAGCGTCCACTCTGGAAACACCATATATTTT.

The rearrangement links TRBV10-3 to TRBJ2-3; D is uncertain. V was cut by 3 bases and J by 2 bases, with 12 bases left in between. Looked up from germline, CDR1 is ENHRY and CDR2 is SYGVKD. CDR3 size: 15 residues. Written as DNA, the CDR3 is TGTGCCATCAGTGACGAGGCCAGGACCACAGATACGCAGTATTTT. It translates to CAISDEARTTDTQYF.

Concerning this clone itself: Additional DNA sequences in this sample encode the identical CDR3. Here the CDR3 DNA reads TGTGCCAGCAGCTTAGAACAGGGCTCCTACAATGAGCAGTTCTTC. It codes for CASSLEQGSYNEQFF. The J gene is TRBJ2-1, the V gene TRBV11-3; tentative D call: TRBD1 (6 bases). The germline V and J ends were trimmed by 0 bases and 0 bases, with 6 bases remaining between them. Looked up from germline, CDR1 is SGHNT and CDR2 is YENEEA. The CDR3 spans 15 residues.

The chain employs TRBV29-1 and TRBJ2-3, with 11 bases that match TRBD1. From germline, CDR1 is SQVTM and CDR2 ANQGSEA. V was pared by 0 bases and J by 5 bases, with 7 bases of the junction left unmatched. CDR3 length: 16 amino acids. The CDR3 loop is CSVEDSGQGAQDTQYF. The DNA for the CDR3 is TGCAGCGTTGAAGATTCTGGACAGGGGGCGCAAGATACGCAGTATTTT.

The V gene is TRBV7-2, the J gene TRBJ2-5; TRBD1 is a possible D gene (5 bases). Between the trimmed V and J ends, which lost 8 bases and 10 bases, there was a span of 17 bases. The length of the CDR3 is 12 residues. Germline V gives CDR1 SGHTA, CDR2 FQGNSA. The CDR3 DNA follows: TGTGCCAGCGGGGCCCAGTCGTTGGTCCAGTACTTC. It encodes CASGAQSLVQYF.

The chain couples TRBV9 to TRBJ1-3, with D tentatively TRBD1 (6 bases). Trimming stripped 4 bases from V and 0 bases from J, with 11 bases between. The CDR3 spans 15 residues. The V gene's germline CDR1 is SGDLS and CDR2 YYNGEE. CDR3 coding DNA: TGTGCCAGCAGCACCGGACAGAACTCTGGAAACACCATATATTTT. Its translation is CASSTGQNSGNTIYF.

CDR3 sequence reads: CASSVQGGPSEQYF. The CDR3 nucleotides are TGTGCCAGCAGCGTTCAGGGGGGGCCTAGCGAGCAGTACTTC. V and J are TRBV7-3 and TRBJ2-7; D might be TRBD1 or TRBD2, each matching 7 bases. Per the germline V gene, CDR1 is SGHTA and CDR2 is FQGTGA. Trimming left V 5 bases short and J 6 bases short, with 17 bases between. The CDR3 is made up of 14 amino acids.

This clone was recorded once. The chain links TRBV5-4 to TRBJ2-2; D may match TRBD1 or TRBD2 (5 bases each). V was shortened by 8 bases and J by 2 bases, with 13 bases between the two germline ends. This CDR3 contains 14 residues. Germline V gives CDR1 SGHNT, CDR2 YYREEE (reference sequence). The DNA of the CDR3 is TGTGCCAGTCAAACTAGGGACAACACCGGGGAGCTGTTTTTT. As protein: CASQTRDNTGELFF.